Listed below are T cell receptor beta chains from one sample, sequenced in a study of T cell changes during pregnancy in multiple sclerosis. Assay used: immunoSEQ multiplex PCR; TCRdb lists only in-frame clones, some missing. The repertoire consists of some 64,000 clones, with about 90% occurring once and the leading ten covering about 2.1%. The sequencing used peripheral blood, collected in the second trimester of pregnancy. All receptors derive from a female donor in good health, enrolled as a control in a pregnancy study. Each CDR3 is given with its conserved first and last residue.

TRBV2	TRBJ2-7	CASRNNPDTYEQYF
TRBV5-5	TRBJ1-5	CASSGNRGLGLSNQPQHF
TRBV11-3	TRBJ2-5	CASSPRGRQGAETQYF
TRBV6-5	TRBJ2-7	CASGTGPSYEQYF
TRBV6-1	TRBJ2-7	CASSREQYF
TRBV25-1	TRBJ2-5	CASSPRGSFQETQYF
TRBV28	TRBJ1-1	CASSLGTGAHAEAFF
TRBV29-1	-	CSVTTSGRRKYYEQYF
TRBV5-6	TRBJ2-7	CASSSGLAGVITYYEQYF
TRBV5-4	TRBJ2-7	CASSLEGGQQYF
TRBV4-2	TRBJ2-7	CASSQGAVSYEQYF
TRBV6-6	TRBJ1-5	CASNEPRSNQPQHF
TRBV6-5	TRBJ1-2	CASSYSGDITYGYTF
TRBV28	TRBJ2-6	CASSPAGRGFSGANVLTF
TRBV5-1	TRBJ2-1	CASSEDRGRSNEQFF
TRBV10-3	TRBJ2-1	CAISEGTGDRIDEQFF
TRBV25-1	TRBJ2-6	CASSEGGAGANVLTF
TRBV6-5	TRBJ1-2	CASREQGARGYTF
TRBV7-3	TRBJ2-5	CASSLTGTTIGETQYF
TRBV29-1	TRBJ2-1	CSVASGGRGFLQFF
TRBV6-4	TRBJ2-1	CASILGYSDEQFF
TRBV6-5	TRBJ2-7	CASRRLAGDYEQYF
TRBV5-6	TRBJ2-7	CASREFGGHDYEQYF
TRBV6-6	TRBJ2-1	CASSYIASSYNEQFF
TRBV13	TRBJ1-2	CASSYRGGTGGYTF
TRBV7-9	TRBJ2-7	CASSSRDRDIYEQYF
TRBV19	TRBJ2-1	CASSIGGLAGGEQFF
TRBV27	TRBJ2-1	CASSTSVRDEQFF
TRBV7-7	TRBJ2-5	CASAVRSNQETQYF
TRBV29-1	TRBJ2-7	CSVAGQGNYEQYF
TRBV19	TRBJ2-7	CASRRDRRGPWEQYF
TRBV18	TRBJ2-5	CASSPQPSGRAGETQYF
TRBV2	TRBJ2-2	CASSDPRTGRTGELFF
TRBV9	TRBJ1-2	CASSDSGPYGYTF
TRBV4-1	TRBJ1-2	CASRPHWVRPYGYTF
TRBV18	TRBJ2-2	CASSPQGIANTGELFF
TRBV9	TRBJ2-7	CASSVGVSGGLDYEQYF
TRBV19	TRBJ2-7	CASTDRGEQYF
TRBV2	TRBJ2-5	CASRVPSGGAGGEKETQYF
TRBV7-9	TRBJ1-5	CASSLGGGNQPQHF
TRBV6-1	TRBJ2-1	CASSDTDNPYNEQFF
TRBV28	TRBJ1-2	CASSLGADSYGYTF
TRBV29-1	TRBJ2-1	CSWGLGGPYNEQFF
TRBV5-1	TRBJ1-3	CASSSATASGNTIYF
TRBV5-4	TRBJ2-2	CASSRQGTLYTGELFF
TRBV5-1	TRBJ1-2	CASSLVEPGANYGYTF
TRBV6-1	TRBJ1-5	CASSEGWRGLGQPQHF
TRBV6-1	TRBJ1-6	CASSEGQGGNSPLHF
TRBV15	TRBJ2-5	CATSRRTGVVETQYF
TRBV5-1	TRBJ1-2	CASSLAFGQGVYGYTF
TRBV7-2	TRBJ1-1	CASSTQGNTEAFF
TRBV4-2	TRBJ1-2	CASSQDGQGHGYTF
TRBV6-1	TRBJ2-2	CASTENTGELFF